This T cell receptor beta chain stems from a study of blood T cells in healthy people across ages. Germline CDR1 is MGHDK and CDR2 is SYGVNS. The junction had 6 bases not matched to a gene; V was cut back by 4 bases and J by 6 bases. The CDR3 consists of 14 residues. It was with a sample-barcoded 5' primer and a J-beta primer mix that a second PCR of roughly 6 to 11 cycles was run. Tagging of each cDNA molecule was performed by a template-switch adaptor with 12 random nucleotides. TCRdb itself ran the 5' RACE reads through MiXCR, one entry per CDR3 protein. The data contain under 800,000 distinct CDR3 sequences, roughly 41% of them seen just once; the ten biggest clones take up approximately 22%.

The chain links TRBV25-1 to TRBJ2-1, with 7 bases identical to TRBD2. The specimen sequenced was blood. The receptor was derived from a woman aged 55 to 70 in good health. The CDR3 DNA reads TGTGCCAGCAGTGGACCCGGGGGGAGCAATGAGCAGTTCTTC. Protein: CASSGPGGSNEQFF. The full variable domain, with the rest looked up from reference TRBV25-1 and TRBJ2-1, is EADIYQTPRYLVIGTGKKITLECSQTMGHDKMYWYQQDPGMELHLIHYSYGVNSTEKGDLSSESTVSRIRTEHFPLTLESARPSHTSQYLCASSGPGGSNEQFFGPGTRLTVL.